This paragraph covers one TCR beta chain sequence. The antigen is undetermined. Measured with immunoSEQ multiplex PCR; TCRdb has only the in-frame clones, and not every one. The sample has some 3,500 clones, around 80% seen once. The record originates from a study of immune evolution from preneoplasia to lung adenocarcinoma. Study context: HLA loss of heterozygosity: less than 9% AIS, around 16% MIA, around 33% ADC, none AAH.

Two lung cancer pathologists independently confirmed each histologic diagnosis. Study results and limitations: From normal lung to invasive adenocarcinoma, top clone frequencies appeared to decrease.

Germline V gene data show CDR1 as DFQATT and CDR2 as SNEGSKA (reference sequence). The CDR3 spans 11 residues. V was trimmed by 6 bases and J by 7 bases, leaving 12 bases between them. The source material was FFPE lung adenocarcinoma in situ tissue. The TCR originated in a person between 65 and 79 years old with lung adenocarcinoma. The V and J genes are TRBV20-1 and TRBJ1-1, with D possibly matching TRBD1 (5 bases). DNA for the CDR3: TGCAGTGCCTCCAGAAGGGGTGAAGCTTTCTTT. It specifies CSASRRGEAFF.